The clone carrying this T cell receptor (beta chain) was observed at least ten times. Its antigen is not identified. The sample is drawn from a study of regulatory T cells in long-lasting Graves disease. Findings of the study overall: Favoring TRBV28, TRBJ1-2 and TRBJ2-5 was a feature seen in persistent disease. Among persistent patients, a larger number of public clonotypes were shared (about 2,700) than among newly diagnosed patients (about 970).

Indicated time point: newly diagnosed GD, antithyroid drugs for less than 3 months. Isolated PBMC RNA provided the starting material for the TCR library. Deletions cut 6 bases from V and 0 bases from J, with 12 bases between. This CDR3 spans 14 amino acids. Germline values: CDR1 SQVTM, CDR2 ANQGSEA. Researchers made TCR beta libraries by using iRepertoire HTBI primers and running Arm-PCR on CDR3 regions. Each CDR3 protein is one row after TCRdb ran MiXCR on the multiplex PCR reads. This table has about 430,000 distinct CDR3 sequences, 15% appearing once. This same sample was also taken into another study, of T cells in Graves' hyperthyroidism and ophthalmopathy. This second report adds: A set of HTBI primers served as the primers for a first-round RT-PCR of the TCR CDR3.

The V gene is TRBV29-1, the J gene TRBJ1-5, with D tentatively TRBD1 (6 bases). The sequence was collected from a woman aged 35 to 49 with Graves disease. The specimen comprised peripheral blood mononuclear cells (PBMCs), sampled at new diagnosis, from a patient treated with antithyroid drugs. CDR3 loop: CSVKTGNSNQPQHF. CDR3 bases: TGCAGCGTGAAAACAGGGAATAGCAATCAGCCCCAGCATTTT.